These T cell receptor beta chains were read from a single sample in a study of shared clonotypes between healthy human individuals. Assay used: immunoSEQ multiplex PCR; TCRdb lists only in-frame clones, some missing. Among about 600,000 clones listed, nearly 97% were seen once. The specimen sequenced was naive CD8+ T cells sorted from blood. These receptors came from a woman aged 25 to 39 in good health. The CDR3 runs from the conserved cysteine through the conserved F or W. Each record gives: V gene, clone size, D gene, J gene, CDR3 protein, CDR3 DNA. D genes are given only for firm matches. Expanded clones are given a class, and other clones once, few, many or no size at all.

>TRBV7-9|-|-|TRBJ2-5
CASSKRAGLGETQYF
TGTGCCAGCAGCAAACGGGCCGGGTTGGGAGAGACCCAGTACTTC
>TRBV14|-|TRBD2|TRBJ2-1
CASSQDKVGTSYNEQFF
TGTGCCAGCAGCCAAGATAAGGTCGGGACTAGTTACAATGAGCAGTTCTTC
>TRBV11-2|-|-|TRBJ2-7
CASSSGYSGHYEQYF
TGTGCCAGCAGCTCGGGTTATAGCGGACACTACGAGCAGTACTTC
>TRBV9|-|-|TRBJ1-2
CASSVPELGTQNHYGYTF
TGTGCCAGCAGCGTACCTGAGTTGGGGACACAGAACCACTATGGCTACACCTTC
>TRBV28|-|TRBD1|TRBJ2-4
CASNVLGQGEGIQYF
TGTGCCAGCAATGTCTTGGGACAGGGGGAGGGCATTCAGTACTTC
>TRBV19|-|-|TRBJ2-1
CASSLVGGVDNEQFF
TGTGCCAGTAGTCTGGTGGGTGGTGTCGACAATGAGCAGTTCTTC
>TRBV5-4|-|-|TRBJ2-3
CASSLANLDRTDTQYF
TGTGCCAGCAGCTTGGCCAACTTAGACCGCACAGATACGCAGTATTTT
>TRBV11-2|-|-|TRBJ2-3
CASSLGARAADTQYF
TGTGCCAGCAGCTTAGGGGCCAGGGCGGCAGATACGCAGTATTTT
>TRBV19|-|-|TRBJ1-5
CASSAVQGPGQPQHF
TGTGCCAGTAGTGCAGTCCAGGGGCCAGGTCAGCCCCAGCATTTT
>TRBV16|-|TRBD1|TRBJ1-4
CASSRTGSDEKLFF
TGTGCCAGCAGCCGGACAGGGTCGGATGAAAAACTGTTTTTT
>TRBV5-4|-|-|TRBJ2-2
CASSLTAHGELFF
TGTGCCAGCAGCTTGACAGCCCACGGGGAGCTGTTTTTT
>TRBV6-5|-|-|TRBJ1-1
CASSYSSYTEAFF
TGTGCCAGCAGTTACTCGTCTTACACTGAAGCTTTCTTT
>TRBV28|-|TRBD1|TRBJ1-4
CASSQDRGYTNEKLFF
TGTGCCAGCAGCCAGGACAGGGGTTACACTAATGAAAAACTGTTTTTT
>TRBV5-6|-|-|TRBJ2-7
CASSHNLATYEQYF
TGTGCCAGCAGCCACAATCTAGCGACCTACGAGCAGTACTTC
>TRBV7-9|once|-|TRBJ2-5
CASSLAERPQYF
TGTGCCAGCAGCTTAGCGGAGCGCCCCCAGTACTTC
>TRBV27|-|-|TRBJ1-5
CASSSGNQPQHF
TGTGCCAGCTCTTCCGGCAATCAGCCCCAGCATTTT
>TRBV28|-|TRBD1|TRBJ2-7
CASSLPRTGDDEQYF
TGTGCCAGCAGCCTCCCCCGGACAGGGGATGACGAGCAGTACTTC
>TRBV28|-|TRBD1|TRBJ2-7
CASSFPGQGAYEQYF
TGTGCCAGCAGTTTTCCGGGACAGGGGGCCTACGAGCAGTACTTC
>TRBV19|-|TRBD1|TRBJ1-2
CASRVGQGGYGYTF
TGTGCCAGTAGAGTGGGACAGGGTGGTTATGGCTACACCTTC
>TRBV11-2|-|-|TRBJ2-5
CASSLTGTTQETQYF
TGTGCCAGCAGCCTTACCGGGACAACTCAAGAGACCCAGTACTTC
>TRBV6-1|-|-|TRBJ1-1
CASSVAWTEAFF
TGTGCCAGCAGTGTAGCGTGGACTGAAGCTTTCTTT
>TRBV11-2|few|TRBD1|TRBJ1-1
CASRYRGKNTEAFF
TGTGCCAGCAGGTACAGGGGAAAGAACACTGAAGCTTTCTTT
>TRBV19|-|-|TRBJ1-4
CASSINLGGGEKLFF
TGTGCCAGTAGTATAAACTTGGGGGGCGGGGAAAAACTGTTTTTT
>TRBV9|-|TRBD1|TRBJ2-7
CASSTRQGRGEQYF
TGTGCCAGCAGCACAAGACAGGGGCGAGGCGAGCAGTACTTC
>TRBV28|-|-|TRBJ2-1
CASSRYGQYNEQFF
TGTGCCAGCAGCCGGTATGGACAGTACAATGAGCAGTTCTTC
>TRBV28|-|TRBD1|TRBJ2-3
CASSLPGTGWTDTQYF
TGTGCCAGCAGTTTGCCTGGGACAGGGTGGACAGATACGCAGTATTTT
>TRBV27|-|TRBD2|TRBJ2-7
CASSTFAGEDEQYF
TGTGCCAGCAGTACCTTCGCGGGAGAGGATGAGCAGTACTTC
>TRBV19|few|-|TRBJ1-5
CASSIDHEGLNQPQHF
TGTGCCAGTAGTATAGATCACGAAGGACTGAATCAGCCCCAGCATTTT
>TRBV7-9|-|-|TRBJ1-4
CASSPLPLARANEKLFF
TGTGCCAGCAGCCCACTTCCACTGGCCAGGGCCAATGAAAAACTGTTTTTT
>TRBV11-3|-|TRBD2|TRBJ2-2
CASSLGRTSGTGELFF
TGTGCCAGCAGCTTAGGGCGTACTAGCGGCACCGGGGAGCTGTTTTTT
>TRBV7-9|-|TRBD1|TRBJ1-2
CASSLQGARYGYTF
TGTGCCAGCAGCCTTCAGGGGGCCCGCTATGGCTACACCTTC
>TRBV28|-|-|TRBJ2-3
CASSRQYTDTQYF
TGTGCCAGCAGTCGACAGTACACAGATACGCAGTATTTT
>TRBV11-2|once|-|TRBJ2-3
CASVPPGVNTDTQYF
TGTGCCAGCGTCCCCCCCGGGGTTAACACAGATACGCAGTATTTT
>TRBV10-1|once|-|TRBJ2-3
CASSEQGPDTQYF
TGCGCCAGCAGTGAACAGGGCCCAGATACGCAGTATTTT
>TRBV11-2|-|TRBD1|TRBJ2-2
CASSSPDRVGTGELFF
TGTGCCAGCAGCTCTCCCGACAGGGTGGGGACCGGGGAGCTGTTTTTT
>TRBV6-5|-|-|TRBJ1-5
CASRQGYNQPQHF
TGTGCCAGCCGTCAGGGGTATAATCAGCCCCAGCATTTT
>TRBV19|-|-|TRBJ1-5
CASSIGALGNQPQHF
TGTGCCAGTAGTATCGGCGCATTGGGCAATCAGCCCCAGCATTTT
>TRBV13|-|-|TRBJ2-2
CASSFTLDKSTGELFF
TGTGCCAGCAGCTTCACGCTGGACAAGAGTACCGGGGAGCTGTTTTTT
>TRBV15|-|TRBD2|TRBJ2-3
CATSNGLADTQYF
TGTGCCACCAGCAACGGACTAGCGGATACGCAGTATTTT
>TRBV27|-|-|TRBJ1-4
CASSPAPGPGEKLFF
TGTGCCAGCAGTCCAGCGCCGGGTCCGGGGGAAAAACTGTTTTTT
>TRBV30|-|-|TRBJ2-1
CAWSVGEVEQFF
TGTGCCTGGAGTGTCGGGGAAGTTGAGCAGTTCTTC
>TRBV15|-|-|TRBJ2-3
CATSRDYGRSKADTQYF
TGTGCCACCAGCAGAGATTACGGCAGGTCAAAGGCAGATACGCAGTATTTT
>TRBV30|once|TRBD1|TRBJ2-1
CAWGTVGTGLDEQFF
TGTGCCTGGGGAACAGTCGGGACAGGTCTCGATGAGCAGTTCTTC
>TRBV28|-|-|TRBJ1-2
CASTKGDAYGYTF
TGTGCCAGCACCAAAGGGGACGCGTATGGCTACACCTTC
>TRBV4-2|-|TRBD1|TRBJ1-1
CASSQVGTGGLLNTEAFF
TGTGCCAGCAGCCAAGTCGGGACAGGCGGACTCTTGAACACTGAAGCTTTCTTT
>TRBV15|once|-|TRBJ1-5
CATSTDRQGRQPQHF
TGTGCCACCAGCACTGACCGGCAGGGCAGGCAGCCCCAGCATTTT
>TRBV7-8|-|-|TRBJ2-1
CASEGNNEQFF
TGTGCCAGCGAGGGCAACAATGAGCAGTTCTTC
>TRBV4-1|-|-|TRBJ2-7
CASSQDPSGSGRFSYEQYF
TGCGCCAGCAGCCAAGATCCCAGCGGGTCGGGTCGGTTTTCCTACGAGCAGTACTTC